The clone carrying this T cell receptor beta chain was found many times. The antigen remains undetermined. RNA transcripts yielded amplified TCR beta CDR3 regions. Carried out on the TCR CDR3, a first-round RT-PCR used the HTBI primer set. In TCRdb, the multiplex PCR reads were re-called with MiXCR into one record per CDR3 protein. The sample has around 420,000 distinct CDR3 sequences, roughly an eighth seen once; the top ten hold about 5%. This sample stems from a study of T cells in Graves' hyperthyroidism and ophthalmopathy. Whole-study results and caveats: For ophthalmopathy, model prediction preceded onset by a median approximately 6 months.

A patient was excluded if there was uncontrolled infection, other autoimmune disease, pregnancy or lactation. Out of around 10 ml of fresh peripheral blood came the PBMCs. The CDR3 loop spans 14 amino acids. The germline gives CDR1 KGHSH, CDR2 LQKENI. Losses at the gene ends were 6 bases for V and 6 bases for J; bases not matched to a gene: 10. The receptor was derived from a woman between 18 and 29 years old with Graves' hyperthyroidism. Sequenced sample: blood. The chain has TRBV18 and TRBJ1-1, with TRBD1 matching 7 bases. The CDR3 reads CASSLDRVSAEAFF. CDR3 sequence (DNA): TGTGCCAGCTCGCTCGACAGGGTCTCTGCTGAAGCTTTCTTT.